The present TCR beta chain was sequenced within a study of blood T cell repertoires in COVID-19. In the authors' workflow: Amplification of reference gene primers provided the estimated nucleated cell counts. Clones were read by immunoSEQ multiplex PCR, and TCRdb kept only the in-frame ones, dropping some. The V and J calls and clone size come from that table; D and trimming were worked out from the DNA. Of some 76,000 clones in the sample, approximately 90% were seen once. V lost 1 base, J lost 3 bases, and 14 bases lay in between. The CDR3 extends over 15 amino acids. Germline V gene sequence: CDR1 SGHRS, CDR2 YFSETQ.

The receptor was derived from a woman aged 18-29 years with acute or convalescent COVID-19. The V gene is TRBV5-1, the J gene TRBJ2-7, with D possibly being TRBD1 (6 bases). Material: peripheral blood. The CDR3 nucleotides read TGCGCCAGCAGCTTGAACCCGGGACACAGCTACGAGCAGTACTTC. Its translation is CASSLNPGHSYEQYF.